This is a list of T cell receptor beta chains from one sample in a study of cytomegalovirus exposure and HLA in healthy donors. The repertoire was sequenced with immunoSEQ multiplex PCR; TCRdb's copy has only in-frame clones and lacks some. The sample includes roughly 140,000 clones. Input material: PBMCs. These receptors came from a man aged 35-49 years in good health and CMV-seronegative. CDR3s include the opening cysteine and the closing phenylalanine or tryptophan. Fields, in order: J gene, D gene, V gene, CDR3 protein, CDR3 DNA. D genes are given only for firm matches.

J: TRBJ1-4; D: NA; V: TRBV6-1; CDR3: CASSGFVRGLGPATNEKLFF; DNA: TGTGCCAGCAGTGGATTCGTCAGGGGCTTGGGACCTGCAACTAATGAAAAACTGTTTTTT
J: TRBJ1-1; D: TRBD1; V: TRBV6-5; CDR3: CASSYSETGLNTEAFF; DNA: TGTGCCAGCAGTTACAGTGAGACAGGGTTGAACACTGAAGCTTTCTTT
J: TRBJ2-7; D: TRBD1; V: TRBV5-1; CDR3: CASSGATGGDPYEQYF; DNA: TGCGCCAGCAGCGGGGCCACAGGGGGCGACCCCTACGAGCAGTACTTC
J: TRBJ1-2; D: NA; V: TRBV19; CDR3: CASRPPAGNYGYTF; DNA: TGTGCCAGTAGACCCCCGGCCGGGAACTATGGCTACACCTTC
J: TRBJ1-2; D: TRBD1; V: TRBV4-3; CDR3: CASSQGQQGYYGYTF; DNA: TGCGCCAGCAGCCAAGGCCAACAGGGGTACTATGGCTACACCTTC
J: TRBJ1-5; D: NA; V: TRBV27; CDR3: CASSLSTGGNQPQHF; DNA: TGTGCCAGCAGTTTATCGACGGGAGGCAATCAGCCCCAGCATTTT
J: TRBJ1-1; D: TRBD1; V: TRBV4-1; CDR3: CASSPATGGYTEAFF; DNA: TGCGCCAGCAGCCCGGCGACAGGGGGTTATACTGAAGCTTTCTTT
J: TRBJ2-7; D: TRBD1; V: TRBV9; CDR3: CASSVETGNSYEQYF; DNA: TGTGCCAGCAGCGTAGAGACAGGGAACAGCTACGAGCAGTACTTC
J: TRBJ1-1; D: NA; V: TRBV19; CDR3: CASSIAGRAMNTEAFF; DNA: TGTGCCAGTAGTATAGCAGGCAGGGCAATGAACACTGAAGCTTTCTTT
J: TRBJ2-1; D: NA; V: TRBV29-1; CDR3: CSVEAEGPRPPFFF; DNA: TGCAGCGTTGAAGCGGAGGGACCTCGTCCCCCCTTCTTCTTC
J: TRBJ2-1; D: TRBD1; V: TRBV5-6; CDR3: CASSLGGQVGSEQFF; DNA: TGTGCCAGCAGCTTGGGGGGACAGGTGGGAAGTGAGCAGTTCTTC
J: TRBJ1-1; D: NA; V: TRBV10-2; CDR3: CASSESLGNTEAFF; DNA: TGCGCCAGCAGTGAGTCGCTAGGCAACACTGAAGCTTTCTTT
J: TRBJ1-1; D: NA; V: TRBV4-3; CDR3: CASSQDRHSGAEAFF; DNA: TGCGCCAGCAGCCAAGATAGGCATTCCGGAGCTGAAGCTTTCTTT
J: TRBJ2-3; D: NA; V: TRBV5-1; CDR3: CASSLGHTGNADTQYF; DNA: TGCGCCAGCAGCTTGGGACACACAGGTAACGCAGATACGCAGTATTTT
J: TRBJ2-2; D: NA; V: TRBV4-3; CDR3: CASSQVRGPRGTGELFF; DNA: TGCGCCAGCAGCCAAGTAAGGGGCCCCCGGGGGACCGGGGAGCTGTTTTTT
J: TRBJ1-2; D: NA; V: TRBV4-1; CDR3: CASSQKLGGNYGYTF; DNA: TGCGCCAGCAGCCAAAAATTGGGAGGAAACTATGGCTACACCTTC
J: TRBJ2-7; D: TRBD1; V: TRBV4-1; CDR3: CASSQATGGGEQYF; DNA: TGCGCCAGCAGCCAGGCTACAGGGGGAGGCGAGCAGTACTTC
J: TRBJ1-5; D: NA; V: TRBV5-1; CDR3: CASSLEGGSNQPQHF; DNA: TGCGCCAGCAGCTTGGAGGGGGGGAGTAATCAGCCCCAGCATTTT
J: TRBJ2-5; D: TRBD2; V: TRBV9; CDR3: CASSVNWGGETQYF; DNA: TGTGCCAGCAGCGTCAATTGGGGGGGAGAGACCCAGTACTTC
J: TRBJ1-6; D: NA; V: TRBV7-3; CDR3: CASSLYRHSNNSPLHF; DNA: TGTGCCAGCAGCTTATATAGGCATAGCAATAATTCACCCCTCCACTTT
J: TRBJ2-7; D: TRBD2; V: TRBV18; CDR3: CASSPLSGGYEQYF; DNA: TGTGCCAGCTCACCACTTAGCGGGGGGTACGAGCAGTACTTC
J: TRBJ2-3; D: TRBD2; V: TRBV19; CDR3: CASRELAGGRDTQYF; DNA: TGTGCCAGTAGGGAACTAGCGGGGGGGCGAGATACGCAGTATTTT
J: TRBJ1-1; D: NA; V: TRBV13; CDR3: CASSPYGEQGMNTEAFF; DNA: TGTGCCAGCAGTCCCTACGGAGAACAGGGCATGAACACTGAAGCTTTCTTT
J: TRBJ2-5; D: NA; V: TRBV6-5; CDR3: CASSNRGGRQETQYF; DNA: TGTGCCAGCAGCAACAGGGGGGGCAGGCAAGAGACCCAGTACTTC
J: TRBJ1-6; D: TRBD1; V: TRBV11-2; CDR3: CASSLSGTGVNSPLHF; DNA: TGTGCCAGCAGCTTATCCGGGACAGGGGTTAATTCACCCCTCCACTTT
J: TRBJ2-5; D: NA; V: TRBV7-9; CDR3: CASSPPPGELRETQYF; DNA: TGTGCCAGCAGCCCGCCCCCGGGGGAGCTCCGGGAGACCCAGTACTTC
J: TRBJ1-2; D: TRBD1; V: TRBV27; CDR3: CASSFLTSPGTGGLVYGYTF; DNA: TGTGCCAGCAGTTTTCTTACAAGTCCCGGGACAGGGGGCTTAGTCTATGGCTACACCTTC
J: TRBJ1-4; D: TRBD1; V: TRBV27; CDR3: CASSKDRDEKLFF; DNA: TGTGCCAGCAGCAAGGACAGGGACGAAAAACTGTTTTTT
J: TRBJ1-6; D: NA; V: TRBV5-1; CDR3: CASSLPRDSPLHF; DNA: TGCGCCAGCAGCTTGCCCCGGGATTCACCCCTCCACTTT
J: TRBJ1-2; D: TRBD1; V: TRBV27; CDR3: CASSGDRGYGYTF; DNA: TGTGCCAGCAGTGGGGACAGGGGCTATGGCTACACCTTC
J: TRBJ1-2; D: TRBD1; V: TRBV6-6; CDR3: CASRAGQGGYYGYTF; DNA: TGTGCCAGCAGGGCTGGACAGGGGGGATACTATGGCTACACCTTC
J: TRBJ1-1; D: TRBD1; V: TRBV4-1; CDR3: CASSQGDRGYTEAFF; DNA: TGCGCCAGCAGCCAAGGGGACAGGGGGTACACTGAAGCTTTCTTT
J: TRBJ1-1; D: TRBD1; V: TRBV6-5; CDR3: CASSYPDRAGTGEAFF; DNA: TGTGCCAGCAGTTACCCGGACAGGGCTGGGACGGGTGAAGCTTTCTTT
J: TRBJ2-6; D: NA; V: TRBV19; CDR3: CASSIPFTGVRSGANVLTF; DNA: TGTGCCAGTAGTATACCCTTCACGGGGGTCCGCTCTGGGGCCAACGTCCTGACTTTC
J: TRBJ1-2; D: NA; V: TRBV9; CDR3: CASSPREYGGYTF; DNA: TGTGCCAGCAGCCCTAGGGAGTATGGTGGCTACACCTTC
J: TRBJ1-3; D: NA; V: TRBV2; CDR3: CASSEGQPMEYGNTIYF; DNA: TGTGCCAGCAGTGAAGGGCAGCCTATGGAGTATGGAAACACCATATATTTT
J: TRBJ2-5; D: TRBD1; V: TRBV19; CDR3: CASSRVHRGRGETQYF; DNA: TGTGCCAGTAGTCGCGTTCACAGGGGGAGAGGAGAGACCCAGTACTTC
J: TRBJ1-5; D: NA; V: TRBV21-1; CDR3: CASSTMEDGGQVSNQPQHF; DNA: TGTGCCAGCAGCACCATGGAAGACGGGGGACAGGTTAGCAATCAGCCCCAGCATTTT
J: TRBJ1-1; D: TRBD1; V: TRBV2; CDR3: CASRRGQGFTEAFF; DNA: TGTGCCAGCAGGAGAGGACAGGGTTTCACTGAAGCTTTCTTT
J: TRBJ1-4; D: TRBD1; V: TRBV5-1; CDR3: CASSPGQGSATNEKLFF; DNA: TGCGCCAGCAGCCCGGGACAGGGTTCCGCAACTAATGAAAAACTGTTTTTT
J: TRBJ1-2; D: NA; V: TRBV5-6; CDR3: CASSLVLWSVNDNYGYTF; DNA: TGTGCCAGCAGCTTGGTTCTTTGGTCAGTAAATGATAACTATGGCTACACCTTC
J: TRBJ1-5; D: NA; V: TRBV5-8; CDR3: CASSPVQYSNQPQHF; DNA: TGTGCCAGCAGCCCCGTACAATATAGCAATCAGCCCCAGCATTTT
J: TRBJ1-2; D: NA; V: TRBV5-1; CDR3: CASSLGSGGVGYTF; DNA: TGCGCCAGCAGCTTGGGGTCGGGGGGCGTCGGCTACACCTTC
J: TRBJ1-3; D: NA; V: TRBV9; CDR3: CASSKRDIYSGNTIYF; DNA: TGTGCCAGCAGCAAACGGGACATTTACTCTGGAAACACCATATATTTT